These T cell receptor beta chains were read from a single sample in a study of blood T cell repertoires in COVID-19. Sequencing used immunoSEQ multiplex PCR; TCRdb keeps in-frame clones, though not all of them. Of some 160,000 clones detected, about 84% appear once; the ten largest clones hold 5%. Sample: peripheral blood. The receptor source for this set is a woman aged 50 to 60 with acute or convalescent COVID-19. Each CDR3 is given without its conserved first and last residue. The order of the fields is J gene, V gene, CDR3 length, CDR3 protein.

j_call: TRBJ1-6
v_call: TRBV5-1
cdr3_length: 14
cdr3_aa: ASSLGPGQYYSPLH

j_call: TRBJ2-1
v_call: TRBV7-8
cdr3_length: 15
cdr3_aa: ASSSSVAGGPLNEQF

j_call: TRBJ1-1
v_call: TRBV5-1
cdr3_length: 14
cdr3_aa: ASSLAGTGLFTEAF

j_call: TRBJ2-1
v_call: TRBV3-1/TRBV3-2
cdr3_length: 10
cdr3_aa: ASQGARGEQF

j_call: TRBJ1-4
v_call: TRBV18
cdr3_length: 13
cdr3_aa: ASSPPPGQNEKLF

j_call: TRBJ2-4
v_call: TRBV6-6
cdr3_length: 9
cdr3_aa: ASRQDRALY

j_call: TRBJ1-5
v_call: TRBV7-2
cdr3_length: 11
cdr3_aa: ASSLAIDQPQH

j_call: TRBJ2-3
v_call: TRBV6-2/TRBV6-3
cdr3_length: 14
cdr3_aa: ASSELSGSSTDTQY

j_call: TRBJ1-1
v_call: TRBV5-1
cdr3_length: 12
cdr3_aa: ASSLIGAGGTAF

j_call: TRBJ1-4
v_call: TRBV7-6
cdr3_length: 14
cdr3_aa: ASSLRSGQANEKLF

j_call: TRBJ2-7
v_call: TRBV7-9
cdr3_length: 14
cdr3_aa: ASSLASRTASYEQY

j_call: TRBJ1-4
v_call: TRBV6-5
cdr3_length: 13
cdr3_aa: ASSHWDSRNEKLF

j_call: TRBJ2-6
v_call: TRBV19
cdr3_length: 15
cdr3_aa: ASSSGHPADGANVLT

j_call: TRBJ1-3
v_call: TRBV28
cdr3_length: 11
cdr3_aa: ASSRPGGYTIY

j_call: TRBJ1-1
v_call: TRBV18
cdr3_length: 17
cdr3_aa: ASSPLARPGQGRNTEAF

j_call: TRBJ1-1
v_call: TRBV4-1
cdr3_length: 14
cdr3_aa: ASSQDPRASGAEAF

j_call: TRBJ1-5
v_call: TRBV10-3
cdr3_length: 12
cdr3_aa: ATNERQQDQPQH

j_call: TRBJ1-5
v_call: TRBV7-2
cdr3_length: 13
cdr3_aa: ASSFISGSNQPQH

j_call: TRBJ2-7
v_call: TRBV5-1
cdr3_length: 12
cdr3_aa: ASSSGVNPYEQY